This T cell receptor beta chain originates from a study of early T cells in non-severe SARS-CoV-2 infection. Background on the study: Sequenced material consisted of bulk RNA (from unsorted whole blood), and chains were unpaired.

The CDR3 consists of 15 residues. V gave up 5 bases and J gave up 5 bases; unmatched junction bases: 7. Germline V gene lookup returns CDR1 SGHAT and CDR2 FQDESV (reference sequence). TCRdb recomputed calls from the 5' RACE reads with MiXCR, one row per CDR3 protein. The table records about 56,000 distinct CDR3 sequences, about 16% of them present only once. The receptor was derived from an adult who was a healthcare worker with PCR-confirmed SARS-CoV-2 infection or an uninfected control (not recorded which). This specimen consisted of whole blood, obtained at baseline. V gene TRBV11-1 combines with J gene TRBJ2-7; TRBD1 agrees at 12 bases. The CDR3 bases are TGTGCCAGCAGCCCCCGGGACAGGGGGCATAACGAGCAGTACTTC. This translates into CASSPRDRGHNEQYF. The whole variable domain, remainder taken from reference TRBV11-1 and TRBJ2-7, is EAEVAQSPRYKITEKSQAVAFWCDPISGHATLYWYRQILGQGPELLVQFQDESVVDDSQLPKDRFSAERLKGVDSTLKIQPAELGDSAMYLCASSPRDRGHNEQYFGPGTRLTVT.